These 30 T cell receptor beta chains originate from one sample sequenced in a study of blood T cell repertoires in COVID-19 (dated by TCRdb to about 2020). Library method: the immunoSEQ multiplex PCR assay. Drawn from immuneACCESS, this table holds only the in-frame rearrangements with V and J called that TCRdb kept. Clones are partly lost; checked studies trace under half to an unresolved V gene and leave the rest unexplained. Recorded for this sample are 110,000 to 150,000 clones; roughly four fifths of them occurred a single time. The top ten constitute around 8.6% of the sample. What was sequenced was peripheral blood. The receptors derive from a human donor in a cohort sampled during active COVID-19.

A single count supports this clone. The rearrangement uses TRBV18 and TRBJ2-1; 9 bases map to TRBD1. There are 16 residues in the CDR3. The J segment lost 3 bases and the V segment lost 0 bases, leaving 3 bases of the junction unmatched. Germline CDR1 reads KGHSH; CDR2 reads LQKENI. The chain's CDR3 is CASSPPETGGYNEQFF. The CDR3 DNA reads TGTGCCAGCTCACCACCTGAGACAGGGGGCTACAATGAGCAGTTCTTC.

The rearrangement links TRBV20-1 to TRBJ2-4; D might be TRBD1 (6 bases). Trimming took 6 bases from V and 7 from J, leaving 13 bases between them. CDR1 DFQATT and CDR2 SNEGSKA come from the germline V gene (reference sequence). The CDR3 covers 12 residues. CDR3 region: CSASNTGNIQYF. The CDR3 DNA sequence: TGCAGTGCGAGTAATACAGGGAACATTCAGTACTTC.

The chain couples TRBV11-2 to TRBJ1-4, with D maybe TRBD1 (5 bases). Germline V gene data show CDR1 as SGHAT and CDR2 as FQNNGV. The ends were cut back, 5 bases at V and 0 bases at J, with 10 bases in the middle. This CDR3 has 15 amino acids. CDR3 bases: TGTGCCAGCAGCACCTACAGGACAACTAATGAAAAACTGTTTTTT. Encoded protein: CASSTYRTTNEKLFF. Combining the CDR3 with reference TRBV11-2 and TRBJ1-4 gives the whole variable domain EAGVAQSPRYKIIEKRQSVAFWCNPISGHATLYWYQQILGQGPKLLIQFQNNGVVDDSQLPKDRFSAERLKGVDSTLKIQPAKLEDSAVYLCASSTYRTTNEKLFFGSGTQLSVL.

The CDR3: CASSLAGRGGYNEQFF. CDR3 bases: TGTGCCAGCAGCTTAGCAGGGAGGGGGGGTTACAATGAGCAGTTCTTC. The chain recombines TRBV7-2 with TRBJ2-1; weak D call: TRBD2 (7 bases). Germline V lookup: CDR1 SGHTA, CDR2 FQGNSA. This CDR3 is built from 16 residues. The germline V and J ends were trimmed by 0 bases and 4 bases, with 13 bases remaining between them.

The chain uses TRBV5-1 and TRBJ1-2; a possible D gene is TRBD1 (6 bases). The V gene lost 4 bases and the J gene lost 5 bases, with 15 bases spanning the gap. Germline V gene lookup returns CDR1 SGHRS and CDR2 YFSETQ. The CDR3 contains 14 residues. The CDR3 sequence is CASSPRGVGYGYTF. As DNA, the CDR3 is TGCGCCAGCAGCCCCAGGGGAGTCGGTTATGGCTACACCTTC.

The CDR3 DNA is TGTGCCAGCACCTCGGCGGACAGGGTAACAGATACGCAGTATTTT. It encodes CASTSADRVTDTQYF. J is TRBJ2-3 and V is TRBV5-8; 8 bases are a match to TRBD1. This CDR3 has 15 amino acids. Per germline, CDR1 SGHTS and CDR2 YDEGEE. With 6 bases clipped from V and 3 bases from J, the junction kept 9 bases outside the gene matches.

The chain uses TRBV27 and TRBJ2-7; 11 nucleotides line up with TRBD2. V trimming: 4 bases; J trimming: 6 bases; junction bases outside the gene matches: 5. CDR1 MNHEY and CDR2 SMNVEV come from the germline V gene (reference sequence). This CDR3 is built from 14 residues. The CDR3 loop is CASSSLAGGGEQYF. The CDR3 DNA reads as TGTGCCAGCAGTTCTCTAGCGGGGGGAGGCGAGCAGTACTTC.

The chain employs TRBV3-1 (or the pseudogene TRBV3-2) and TRBJ2-7; 7 nucleotides agree with TRBD1. V lost 0 bases to trimming and J lost 3 bases; unmatched junction nucleotides: 2. The CDR3 is 14 residues long. From germline, CDR1 is LGHDT and CDR2 YNNKEL (reference sequence). The CDR3 coding sequence is TGTGCCAGCAGCCAAGAATACAGGGGCTACGAGCAGTACTTC. It encodes CASSQEYRGYEQYF.

The V call is TRBV18, the J call TRBJ1-3; D might be TRBD1 (5 bases). V was shortened by 7 bases and J by 4 bases, with 14 bases between the two germline ends. Germline CDR1 and CDR2: KGHSH and LQKENI. The CDR3 has 14 residues. As DNA, the CDR3 is TGTGCCAGCTTCTCCGGGGGATCCGGAAACACCATATATTTT. This gives the protein CASFSGGSGNTIYF.

This rearrangement joins TRBV6-5 to TRBJ2-7; TRBD1 might be the D (6 bases). The CDR3 totals 11 residues. In germline, CDR1 is MNHEY, CDR2 SVGAGI. Trimming took off 6 bases at V and 12 bases at J, with 15 bases between the two ends. CDR3 in amino acids: CASRGTTPAYF. Written as DNA, the CDR3 is TGTGCCAGCAGGGGGACAACCCCTGCGTACTTC.

This clone was counted a few times. The J gene is TRBJ1-5, the V gene TRBV5-8; no firm D call. Germline values: CDR1 SGHTS, CDR2 YDEGEE. The CDR3 totals 13 residues. V shed 2 bases and J shed 2 bases, with 5 bases lying between them. In nucleotides, the CDR3 is TGTGCCAGCAGCTTCCCCGGCAATCAGCCCCAGCATTTT. Translated, it gives CASSFPGNQPQHF.

CDR3 loop: CASSLGRQGDEKLFF. The CDR3 DNA is TGCGCCAGCAGCTTGGGGAGACAGGGTGATGAAAAACTGTTTTTT. The chain employs TRBV5-1 and TRBJ1-4; 7 nucleotides align to TRBD1. CDR1 is SGHRS and CDR2 is YFSETQ in the germline V gene. J gave up 6 bases and V 0 bases, and 5 bases lay outside the gene matches. The CDR3 has 15 residues.

Notes on this clone: The junction shows a germline mismatch at one end, possibly a read error. The chain uses TRBV7-7 and TRBJ2-2, with 8 bases identical to TRBD2. The CDR3 consists of 15 residues. The V gene's germline CDR1 is SSHAT and CDR2 FNYEAQ (reference sequence). Here the CDR3 reads CASSPGLVYTGELFF. In DNA form, the CDR3 reads TGTGCTAGCAGCCCGGGACTAGTTTACACCGGGGAGCTGTTTTTT.

The rearrangement joins TRBV24-1 to TRBJ2-2, with 10 nucleotides matching TRBD1. Germline CDR1 is KGHDR and CDR2 is SFDVKD. Germline trimming cut 4 bases from V and 7 bases from J; bases unmatched to any gene: 5. CDR3 length: 15 residues. The CDR3: CATSENDRGHGELFF. CDR3 nucleotides: TGTGCCACCAGTGAGAATGACAGGGGGCACGGGGAGCTGTTTTTT.

This chain uses TRBV7-2 with TRBJ1-2, with D possibly matching TRBD1 (6 bases). Germline V lookup: CDR1 SGHTA, CDR2 FQGNSA. This CDR3 region has 14 residues. V was cut by 5 bases and J by 3 bases, with 13 bases left in between. The CDR3 loop is CASSQPGGYYGYTF. The CDR3, as DNA: TGTGCCAGCAGCCAACCGGGGGGCTACTATGGCTACACCTTC.

The V gene is TRBV29-1, the J gene TRBJ1-2; a weak D match, TRBD1 (6 bases). Trimming removed 8 bases from V and 4 bases from J, with 20 bases in between. The germline gives CDR1 SQVTM, CDR2 ANQGSEA. CDR3 length: 14 residues. The CDR3: CSTNEGERAYGYTF. The CDR3 nucleotides are TGCAGCACCAATGAGGGGGAGAGGGCCTATGGCTACACCTTC.

This clone was found many times. V and J are TRBV19 and TRBJ1-5, with 9 bases matching TRBD1. Germline V gene lookup returns CDR1 LNHDA and CDR2 SQIVND (reference sequence). CDR3 size: 14 residues. The J segment lost 7 bases and the V segment lost 3 bases, leaving 4 bases of the junction unmatched. The CDR3: CASSIWTGDQPQHF. CDR3 bases: TGTGCCAGTAGTATCTGGACAGGGGACCAGCCCCAGCATTTT. Full variable domain (missing parts from reference TRBV19 and TRBJ1-5): DGGITQSPKYLFRKEGQNVTLSCEQNLNHDAMYWYRQDPGQGLRLIYYSQIVNDFQKGDIAEGYSVSREKKESFPLTVTSAQKNPTAFYLCASSIWTGDQPQHFGDGTRLSIL.

The chain joins TRBV13 to TRBJ2-5, with 8 bases matching TRBD1. CDR3 length: 14 residues. V dropped 5 bases and J dropped 5; count of bases not matched to a gene: 7. The germline CDR1 and CDR2 sequences are PRHDT and FYEKMQ (reference sequence). The CDR3 DNA follows: TGTGCCAGCAGCCGCCAGGGGGCTGCCGAGACCCAGTACTTC. Its protein is CASSRQGAAETQYF.

This clone showed up just once. This sequence joins TRBV5-1 and TRBJ1-1; possibly TRBD1 for D (6 bases). With 0 bases removed from V and 5 bases from J, the gap between germline ends came to 17 bases. The length of the CDR3 is 16 residues. Germline V gene data show CDR1 as SGHRS and CDR2 as YFSETQ. CDR3 coding DNA: TGCGCCAGCAGCTTGGATCCACAGGGAAGGAATACTGAAGCTTTCTTT. It specifies CASSLDPQGRNTEAFF.

The chain links TRBV7-6 to TRBJ1-2, with a weak D call TRBD1 (5 bases). Per germline, CDR1 SGHVS and CDR2 FNYEAQ. The CDR3 extends over 15 amino acids. The ends were cut back, 0 bases at V and 5 bases at J, with 13 bases in the middle. The CDR3 DNA is TGTGCCAGCAGCTTAGCGAAAGCAGGGAAATATGGCTACACCTTC. Protein sequence: CASSLAKAGKYGYTF.

The CDR3 protein is CASSWDRVQETQYF. The CDR3 coding sequence is TGTGCCAGCAGCTGGGACAGGGTTCAAGAGACCCAGTACTTC. This rearrangement joins TRBV7-2 to TRBJ2-5, with TRBD1 matching 9 bases. This CDR3 is built from 14 residues. Germline V gene data show CDR1 as SGHTA and CDR2 as FQGNSA. V lost 4 bases to trimming and J lost 2 bases; unmatched junction nucleotides: 2.

V is TRBV9 and J is TRBJ1-1; 7 nucleotides agree with TRBD1. This CDR3 has 15 amino acids. Germline V gene sequence: CDR1 SGDLS, CDR2 YYNGEE. The V gene end was trimmed by 0 bases and the J gene end by 6 bases; junction bases not matched to a gene: 8. The CDR3 here is CASSVGPGQLSEAFF. CDR3 coding DNA: TGTGCCAGCAGCGTAGGACCGGGACAGTTATCTGAAGCTTTCTTT. Based on the CDR3 plus reference TRBV9 and TRBJ1-1, the full variable domain is DSGVTQTPKHLITATGQRVTLRCSPRSGDLSVYWYQQSLDQGLQFLIQYYNGEERAKGNILERFSAQQFPDLHSELNLSSLELGDSALYFCASSVGPGQLSEAFFGQGTRLTVV.

The chain recombines TRBV7-9 with TRBJ2-7; TRBD2 agrees at 7 bases. The V gene's germline CDR1 is SEHNR and CDR2 FQNEAQ (reference sequence). The CDR3 has 14 amino acids. The V segment lost 5 bases and the J segment 6 bases; nucleotides outside the gene matches: 10. In DNA, the CDR3 is TGTGCCAGCAGCCCAGGGTCGGGAGGCTCCGAGCAGTACTTC. Its translation: CASSPGSGGSEQYF.

The chain links TRBV7-2 to TRBJ1-1; no clear D gene. CDR3 size: 15 residues. The V gene's germline CDR1 is SGHTA and CDR2 FQGNSA. Between the trimmed V and J ends, which lost 2 bases and 1 base, there was a span of 11 bases. This CDR3 reads CASSLSPTANTEAFF. The DNA of the CDR3 is TGTGCCAGCAGCTTAAGCCCCACAGCGAACACTGAAGCTTTCTTT.

The chain links TRBV11-2 to TRBJ2-3, with D maybe TRBD1 (5 bases). In germline, CDR1 is SGHAT, CDR2 FQNNGV. There are 13 residues in the CDR3. Deletions cut 1 base from V and 7 bases from J, with 9 bases between. CDR3 sequence: CASSLGGGNTQYF. The CDR3, as DNA: TGTGCCAGCAGCTTAGGGGGCGGAAATACGCAGTATTTT. The complete variable domain, with remaining parts taken from reference TRBV11-2 and TRBJ2-3, reads EAGVAQSPRYKIIEKRQSVAFWCNPISGHATLYWYQQILGQGPKLLIQFQNNGVVDDSQLPKDRFSAERLKGVDSTLKIQPAKLEDSAVYLCASSLGGGNTQYFGPGTRLTVL.

The chain joins TRBV3-1 (or the pseudogene TRBV3-2) to TRBJ1-6; 10 bases are shared with TRBD1. The CDR3 runs to 15 residues. The germline V gene has CDR1 LGHDT and CDR2 YNNKEL (reference sequence). Unmatched junction bases numbered 6, after V lost 4 bases and J lost 9 bases. The CDR3 DNA sequence: TGTGCCAGCAGCCCCCGGGACAGGGGATCTTCACCCCTCCACTTT. Translated: CASSPRDRGSSPLHF.

The gene calls are TRBV18 and TRBJ1-5, with 7 bases matching TRBD1. Germline V gene data show CDR1 as KGHSH and CDR2 as LQKENI. V trimming: 4 bases; J trimming: 3 bases; junction bases outside the gene matches: 3. The CDR3 contains 14 residues. CDR3: CASSRDRNNQPQHF. As DNA, the CDR3 is TGTGCCAGCTCACGGGACAGAAACAATCAGCCCCAGCATTTT.

This clone appeared a few times. The rearrangement links TRBV10-2 to TRBJ1-3; tentatively, D is TRBD1 (6 bases). The CDR3 is 12 residues long. Germline V lookup: CDR1 WSHSY, CDR2 SAAADI. V was clipped by 10 bases and J by 4 bases, with 11 bases between them. CDR3 loop: CATTGSGNTIYF. The CDR3 coding sequence is TGCGCCACTACAGGGTCCGGAAACACCATATATTTT.

The chain carries TRBV5-1 and TRBJ2-7, with 9 nucleotides matching TRBD1. J gave up 5 bases and V 4 bases, and 7 bases lay outside the gene matches. CDR1 is SGHRS and CDR2 is YFSETQ in the germline V gene. The CDR3 sequence is 14 residues long. The CDR3 DNA reads as TGCGCCAGCAGCGCCGGGACAGGGTCCGACGAGCAGTACTTC. Translated: CASSAGTGSDEQYF.

In this sample, this clone turned up a few times. This chain uses TRBV7-2 with TRBJ2-1; TRBD2 aligns across 10 bases. The CDR3 length is 15 residues. J lost 9 bases, V lost 2 bases, and 7 bases had no gene match. The germline V gene encodes CDR1 SGHTA and CDR2 FQGNSA. CDR3 nucleotide sequence: TGTGCCAGCAGCTTATCCCCCCGGACTAGCGGTGAGCAGTTCTTC. Translation gives CASSLSPRTSGEQFF.